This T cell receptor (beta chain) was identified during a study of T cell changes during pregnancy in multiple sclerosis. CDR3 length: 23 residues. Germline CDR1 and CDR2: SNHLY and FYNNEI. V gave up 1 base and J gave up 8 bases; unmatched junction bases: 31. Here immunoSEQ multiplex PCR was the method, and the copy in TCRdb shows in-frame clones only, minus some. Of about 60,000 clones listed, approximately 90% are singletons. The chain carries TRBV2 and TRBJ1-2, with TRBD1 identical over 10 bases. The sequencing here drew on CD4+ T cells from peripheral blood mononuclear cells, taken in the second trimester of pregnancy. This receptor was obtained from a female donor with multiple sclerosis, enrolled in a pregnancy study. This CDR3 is CASSEVGGQGPKKAAGLRRGYTF. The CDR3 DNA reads TGTGCCAGCAGTGAAGTGGGGGGACAGGGGCCTAAAAAAGCCGCCGGCCTACGGCGGGGCTACACCTTC. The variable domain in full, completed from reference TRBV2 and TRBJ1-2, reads EPEVTQTPSHQVTQMGQEVILRCVPISNHLYFYWYRQILGQKVEFLVSFYNNEISEKSEIFDDQFSVERPDGSNFTLKIRSTKLEDSAMYFCASSEVGGQGPKKAAGLRRGYTFGSGTRLTVV.